The 24 T cell receptor beta chains presented below share a single source sample, sequenced in a study of human T cells and chemical hapten exposure. One entry per CDR3 protein results from TCRdb running MiXCR on the RACE reads. The repertoire includes 200,000 to 300,000 distinct CDR3 sequences, 7.5% to 9% of them detected once, and less than 3% sits in the top ten. Time point noted: pre-sensitization, week 0. Specified treatment: therapeutic diphenylcyclopropenone sensitization with weekly scalp DPC. The source was whole blood, collected in connection with sensitization to the hapten diphenylcyclopropenone (DPC). The receptor set was obtained from a woman aged 40 to 55 with alopecia areata. Some clones in this sample may be carry-over from other donors' samples.

This clonotype was observed a few times. The J gene is TRBJ2-7, the V gene TRBV28, with TRBD2 matching over 12 bases. The CDR3 is made up of 16 amino acids. The germline CDR1 and CDR2 sequences are MDHEN and SYDVKM. After removal of 6 bases from V and 2 bases from J, the junction contained 8 bases not matched to a gene. CDR3 in amino acids: CASRFSGLAGTYEQYF. The DNA of the CDR3 is TGTGCCAGCAGATTCTCCGGACTAGCGGGAACCTACGAGCAGTACTTC. Full variable domain (outside the CDR3, taken from reference TRBV28 and TRBJ2-7): DVKVTQSSRYLVKRTGEKVFLECVQDMDHENMFWYRQDPGLGLRLIYFSYDVKMKEKGDIPEGYSVSREKKERFSLILESASTNQTSMYLCASRFSGLAGTYEQYFGPGTRLTVT.

This clonotype was seen only a few times. J is TRBJ2-7 and V is TRBV20-1; TRBD1 might be the D (6 bases). Trimming removed 6 bases at V and 4 bases at J, with 19 bases between. The CDR3 totals 14 residues. Germline CDR1 and CDR2: DFQATT and SNEGSKA (reference sequence). The CDR3 nucleotides are TGCAGTGCGCCGACAGGACAAAATCCTTACGAGCAGTACTTC. Translating gives CSAPTGQNPYEQYF.

This rearrangement joins TRBV7-2 to TRBJ2-1, with 7 bases lining up with TRBD2. Trimming removed 5 bases from V and 10 bases from J; junction bases left unmatched: 8. This CDR3 spans 13 amino acids. From germline, CDR1 is SGHTA and CDR2 FQGNSA. CDR3 region: CASSTLLATEQFF. As DNA, the CDR3 is TGTGCCAGCAGCACATTACTAGCGACAGAGCAGTTCTTC. The full variable domain, completed using reference TRBV7-2 and TRBJ2-1, is GAGVSQSPSNKVTEKGKDVELRCDPISGHTALYWYRQSLGQGLEFLIYFQGNSAPDKSGLPSDRFSAERTGGSVSTLTIQRTQQEDSAVYLCASSTLLATEQFFGPGTRLTVL.

This clonotype was seen a few times. The V and J genes are TRBV7-2 and TRBJ1-3, with D possibly TRBD1 on 5 matching bases. The germline CDR1 and CDR2 sequences are SGHTA and FQGNSA. V was pared by 2 bases and J by 0 bases, with 11 bases between. The CDR3 is made up of 16 amino acids. CDR3: CASSLWGGNSGNTIYF. Here the CDR3 DNA reads TGTGCCAGCAGCTTATGGGGCGGGAACTCTGGAAACACCATATATTTT.

This clonotype was seen a few times. V gene TRBV10-3 combines with J gene TRBJ2-1, with TRBD2 matching 14 bases. Trimming removed 5 bases from V and 9 bases from J; junction bases left unmatched: 3. The CDR3 contains 14 residues. CDR1 ENHRY and CDR2 SYGVKD come from the germline V gene. The CDR3 region has the DNA TGTGCCATCAGTTCGACTAGCGGGAGGGGTGAGCAGTTCTTC. Translating it yields CAISSTSGRGEQFF.

This clonotype was observed a few times. The J gene is TRBJ1-4, the V gene TRBV18; 12 nucleotides agree with TRBD1. The CDR3 runs to 14 residues. Germline CDR1 reads KGHSH; CDR2 reads LQKENI. Germline trimming cut 3 bases from V and 8 bases from J; bases unmatched to any gene: 1. The CDR3 DNA is TGTGCCAGCTCACCGGGACAGGGGGCAGAAAAACTGTTTTTT. Translation: CASSPGQGAEKLFF.

V and J are TRBV29-1 and TRBJ2-3; 10 positions match TRBD2. Germline V lookup: CDR1 SQVTM, CDR2 ANQGSEA. The CDR3 is 14 amino acids. V lost 2 bases to trimming and J lost 14 bases; unmatched junction nucleotides: 13. The chain's CDR3 is CSVEIQEREGPRYF. The CDR3 nucleotides are TGCAGCGTTGAAATTCAGGAGCGGGAGGGCCCTCGGTATTTT.

V and J are TRBV5-1 and TRBJ2-7, with TRBD2 as a possible D gene (6 bases). The CDR3 totals 14 residues. Germline loops: CDR1 SGHRS, CDR2 YFSETQ. Trimming removed 0 bases at V and 2 bases at J, with 9 bases between. CDR3 in amino acids: CASSLDGGPYEQYF. CDR3 nucleotides: TGCGCCAGCAGCTTGGACGGGGGACCCTACGAGCAGTACTTC.

This clonotype was seen only a few times. This rearrangement joins TRBV5-1 to TRBJ2-7; tentative D call: TRBD2 (7 bases). Per germline, CDR1 SGHRS and CDR2 YFSETQ. The germline V and J ends were trimmed by 6 bases and 5 bases, with 21 bases remaining between them. This CDR3 has 15 residues. As DNA, the CDR3 is TGCGCCAGCACCCACGGGGGGCTGCCGGGGGACGAGCAGTACTTC. This encodes CASTHGGLPGDEQYF.

Ten or more counts support this clonotype. This sequence joins TRBV6-1 and TRBJ2-3; the D is unclear. Between the trimmed V and J ends, which lost 8 bases and 2 bases, there was a span of 11 bases. The CDR3 runs to 13 residues. Germline V gene sequence: CDR1 MNHNS, CDR2 SASEGT. CDR3 residues: CASGVSLTDTQYF. The DNA for the CDR3 is TGTGCCAGCGGGGTTAGTCTCACAGATACGCAGTATTTT.

This chain connects TRBV28 to TRBJ2-7, with 7 bases identical to TRBD1. This CDR3 contains 14 residues. The germline V gene encodes CDR1 MDHEN and CDR2 SYDVKM. Unmatched junction bases numbered 7, after V lost 5 bases and J lost 3 bases. The CDR3 loop reads CASSKGQLVYEQYF. The CDR3 nucleotides read TGTGCCAGCAGTAAGGGACAGCTCGTCTACGAGCAGTACTTC.

This chain's CDR3 is CASRGSSNYGYTF. In DNA form, the CDR3 reads TGTGCCAGCAGGGGCAGCTCTAACTATGGCTACACCTTC. The chain employs TRBV28 and TRBJ1-2; no reliable D call. V was cut by 6 bases and J by 0 bases, with 8 bases left in between. Germline-derived CDR1 and CDR2 are MDHEN and SYDVKM. This CDR3 comprises 13 residues.

V usage is TRBV7-9 and J usage is TRBJ2-1, with TRBD2 identical over 8 bases. The CDR3 is 16 residues long. The V gene's germline CDR1 is SEHNR and CDR2 FQNEAQ (reference sequence). With V trimmed by 5 bases and J by 4 bases, 10 bases remained unmatched. CDR3 region: CASSPGNSGVYNEQFF. CDR3 coding DNA: TGTGCCAGCAGCCCCGGAAATAGCGGGGTTTACAATGAGCAGTTCTTC.

This clonotype was seen at least ten times. This chain uses TRBV28 with TRBJ1-2, with 8 bases lining up with TRBD1. There are 13 residues in the CDR3. The V gene end was trimmed by 6 bases and the J gene end by 3 bases; junction bases not matched to a gene: 3. CDR1 and CDR2 from the germline V gene are MDHEN and SYDVKM. In DNA form, the CDR3 reads TGTGCCAGCAGCCGGGACAGGCACTATGGCTACACCTTC. This gives the protein CASSRDRHYGYTF.

There are many counts of this clonotype. CDR3 region: CASSPDWARADTQYF. In DNA form, the CDR3 reads TGTGCCAGCAGCCCGGACTGGGCCAGGGCAGATACGCAGTATTTT. The chain combines TRBV7-2 with TRBJ2-3; D possibly uses TRBD1 or TRBD2 (5 bases each). CDR3 length equals 15 residues. Trimming took 5 bases from V and 4 from J, leaving 16 bases between them. Germline-derived CDR1 and CDR2 are SGHTA and FQGNSA.

The gene calls are TRBV11-2 and TRBJ2-3; 11 bases map to TRBD2. After removal of 5 bases from V and 14 bases from J, the junction contained 6 bases not matched to a gene. The CDR3 is 12 amino acids. CDR1 is SGHAT and CDR2 is FQNNGV in the germline V gene. CDR3 DNA sequence: TGTGCCAGCAGCCTTAGCGGGAGGGCCTGGTATTTT. This translates into CASSLSGRAWYF.

Only a few counts were recorded for this clonotype. V and J are TRBV7-2 and TRBJ2-1, with D perhaps matching TRBD2 (5 bases). This CDR3 contains 15 residues. V was trimmed by 6 bases and J by 0 bases, leaving 12 bases between them. The V gene's germline CDR1 is SGHTA and CDR2 FQGNSA. CDR3 bases: TGTGCCAGCAGGGGCCGGGGAAACTCCTACAATGAGCAGTTCTTC. This encodes CASRGRGNSYNEQFF.

This chain joins TRBV5-1 and TRBJ2-3; perhaps TRBD2 as D (6 bases). CDR1 and CDR2 from the germline V gene are SGHRS and YFSETQ. CDR3 length: 14 amino acids. The ends were cut back, 3 bases at V and 4 bases at J, with 12 bases in the middle. The CDR3 spells CASSSLARSDTQYF. The CDR3 DNA sequence: TGCGCCAGCAGCTCCCTAGCGAGATCAGATACGCAGTATTTT.

The J gene is TRBJ2-7, the V gene TRBV4-3; TRBD2 agrees at 9 bases. From germline, CDR1 is LGHNA and CDR2 YSLEER. V was clipped by 0 bases and J by 12 bases; unmatched bases: 15. The length of the CDR3 is 16 residues. The CDR3 spells CASSQEVWLAGRGLYF. The CDR3 DNA is TGCGCCAGCAGCCAAGAAGTCTGGCTAGCGGGACGAGGTTTGTACTTC.

In this sample, this clonotype turned up many times. The V call is TRBV12-3 or TRBV12-4, the J call TRBJ2-3, with 8 bases matching TRBD2. The V segment lost 6 bases and the J segment 9 bases; nucleotides outside the gene matches: 8. The CDR3 runs to 13 residues. The CDR3 DNA is TGTGCCAGCAGCCCACCGGGGGGGAGAACGCAGTATTTT. Translation gives CASSPPGGRTQYF.

This clonotype was detected ten times or more. V usage is TRBV6-2 or TRBV6-3 and J usage is TRBJ2-1; a possible D gene is TRBD2 (5 bases). Trimming shortened V by 2 bases and J by 4 bases, and 9 bases separated the two germline ends. Germline CDR1 MNHEY, CDR2 SVGEGT. The CDR3 is 14 amino acids. CDR3 DNA: TGTGCCAGCAGTTACCGGGGAGCTTACAATGAGCAGTTCTTC. This encodes CASSYRGAYNEQFF.

The sample holds a few counts of this clonotype. The chain is built from TRBV29-1 and TRBJ1-4; 7 bases map to TRBD1. V shed 7 bases, J shed 5 bases, and the junction held 4 bases outside the gene matches. The CDR3 is made up of 12 amino acids. Germline CDR1 and CDR2: SQVTM and ANQGSEA. The CDR3 region has the DNA TGCAGCGCTGTGACAGGGAATGAAAAACTGTTTTTT. It encodes CSAVTGNEKLFF.

This clonotype was recorded many times. The V call is TRBV4-3, the J call TRBJ2-7; 11 bases are a match to TRBD2. Trimming took 1 base from V and 4 from J; bases not matched to a gene: 21. Germline V gives CDR1 LGHNA, CDR2 YSLEER. The CDR3 contains 21 residues. CDR3 loop: CASSQAVRGPNKASGRYEQYF. CDR3 nucleotide sequence: TGCGCCAGCAGCCAAGCAGTTAGGGGTCCCAATAAGGCTAGCGGGAGGTACGAGCAGTACTTC.

The rearrangement joins TRBV5-1 to TRBJ1-4; 8 bases agree with TRBD1. Per germline, CDR1 SGHRS and CDR2 YFSETQ. The CDR3 contains 15 residues. Losses at the gene ends were 1 base for V and 7 bases for J; bases not matched to a gene: 6. For the CDR3, the DNA is TGCGCCAGCAGCTTGCCGACAGGGGCGAGTGAAAAACTGTTTTTT. Translating it yields CASSLPTGASEKLFF.